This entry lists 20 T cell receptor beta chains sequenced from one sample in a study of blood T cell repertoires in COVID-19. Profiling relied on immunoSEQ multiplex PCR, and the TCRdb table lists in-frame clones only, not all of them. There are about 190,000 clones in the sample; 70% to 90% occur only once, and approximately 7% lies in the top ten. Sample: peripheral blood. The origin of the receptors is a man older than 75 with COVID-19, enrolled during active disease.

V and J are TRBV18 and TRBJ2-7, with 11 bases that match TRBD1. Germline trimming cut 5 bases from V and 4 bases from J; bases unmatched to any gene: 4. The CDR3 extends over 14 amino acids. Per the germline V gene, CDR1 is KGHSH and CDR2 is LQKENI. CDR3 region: CASSGGQGAYEQYF. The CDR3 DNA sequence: TGTGCCAGCTCAGGAGGACAGGGGGCATACGAGCAGTACTTC.

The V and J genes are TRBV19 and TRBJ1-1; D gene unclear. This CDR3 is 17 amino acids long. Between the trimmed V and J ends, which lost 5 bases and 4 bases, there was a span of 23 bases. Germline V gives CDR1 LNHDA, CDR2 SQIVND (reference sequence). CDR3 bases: TGTGCCAGTAGTCTAGGGTGGTCGGGGTCGTCTGGCACTGAAGCTTTCTTT. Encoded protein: CASSLGWSGSSGTEAFF. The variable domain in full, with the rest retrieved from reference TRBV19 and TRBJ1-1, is DGGITQSPKYLFRKEGQNVTLSCEQNLNHDAMYWYRQDPGQGLRLIYYSQIVNDFQKGDIAEGYSVSREKKESFPLTVTSAQKNPTAFYLCASSLGWSGSSGTEAFFGQGTRLTVV.

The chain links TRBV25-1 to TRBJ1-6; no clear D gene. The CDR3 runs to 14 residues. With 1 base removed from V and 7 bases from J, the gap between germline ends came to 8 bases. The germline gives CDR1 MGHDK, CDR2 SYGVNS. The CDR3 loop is CASSESGWNSPLHF. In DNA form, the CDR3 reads TGTGCCAGCAGTGAATCCGGGTGGAATTCACCCCTCCACTTT.

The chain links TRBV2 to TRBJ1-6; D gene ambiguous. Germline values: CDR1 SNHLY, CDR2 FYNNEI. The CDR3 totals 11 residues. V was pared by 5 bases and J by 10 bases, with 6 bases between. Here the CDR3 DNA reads TGTGCCAGCAGTTACACGTCACCCCTCCACTTT. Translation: CASSYTSPLHF.

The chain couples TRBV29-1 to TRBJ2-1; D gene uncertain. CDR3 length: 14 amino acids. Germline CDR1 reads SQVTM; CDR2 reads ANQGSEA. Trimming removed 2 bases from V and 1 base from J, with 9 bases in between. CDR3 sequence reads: CSVELTLSYNEQFF. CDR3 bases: TGCAGCGTTGAATTGACTCTATCCTACAATGAGCAGTTCTTC.

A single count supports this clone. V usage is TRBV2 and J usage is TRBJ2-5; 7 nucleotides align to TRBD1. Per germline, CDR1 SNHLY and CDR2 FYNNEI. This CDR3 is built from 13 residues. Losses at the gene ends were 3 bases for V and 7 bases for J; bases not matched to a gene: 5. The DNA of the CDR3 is TGTGCCAGCAGTGACGCAGGGGGAAGGACCCAGTACTTC. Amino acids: CASSDAGGRTQYF.

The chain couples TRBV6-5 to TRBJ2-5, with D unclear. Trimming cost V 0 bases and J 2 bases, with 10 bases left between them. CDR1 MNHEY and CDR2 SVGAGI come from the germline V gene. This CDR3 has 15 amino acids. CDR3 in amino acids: CASSYSLQAQETQYF. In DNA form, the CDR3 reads TGTGCCAGCAGTTACTCACTTCAGGCTCAAGAGACCCAGTACTTC.

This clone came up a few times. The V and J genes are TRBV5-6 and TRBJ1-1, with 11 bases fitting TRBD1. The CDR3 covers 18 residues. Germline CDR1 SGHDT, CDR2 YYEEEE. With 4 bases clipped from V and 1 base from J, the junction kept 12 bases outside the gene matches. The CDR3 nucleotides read TGTGCCAGCAGCCACTCCGGGACAGGGGGTATTTGGAACACTGAAGCTTTCTTT. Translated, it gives CASSHSGTGGIWNTEAFF.

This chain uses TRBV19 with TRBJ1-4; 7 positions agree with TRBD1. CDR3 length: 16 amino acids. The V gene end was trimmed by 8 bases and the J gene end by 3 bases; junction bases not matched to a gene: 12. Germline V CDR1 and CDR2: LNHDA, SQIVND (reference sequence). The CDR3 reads CASRGQSISSNEKLFF. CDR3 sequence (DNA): TGTGCCAGTCGGGGACAGTCGATTTCGTCTAATGAAAAACTGTTTTTT.

The CDR3 nucleotides read TGTGCCAGTACCCTCACCAGGGACAGTGGAAACACCATATATTTT. Translated: CASTLTRDSGNTIYF. This chain connects TRBV19 to TRBJ1-3; 7 nucleotides agree with TRBD1. J gave up 3 bases and V 7 bases, and 9 bases lay outside the gene matches. Germline-derived CDR1 and CDR2 are LNHDA and SQIVND (reference sequence). The CDR3 has 15 amino acids. The full variable domain, with the rest looked up from reference TRBV19 and TRBJ1-3, is DGGITQSPKYLFRKEGQNVTLSCEQNLNHDAMYWYRQDPGQGLRLIYYSQIVNDFQKGDIAEGYSVSREKKESFPLTVTSAQKNPTAFYLCASTLTRDSGNTIYFGEGSWLTVV.

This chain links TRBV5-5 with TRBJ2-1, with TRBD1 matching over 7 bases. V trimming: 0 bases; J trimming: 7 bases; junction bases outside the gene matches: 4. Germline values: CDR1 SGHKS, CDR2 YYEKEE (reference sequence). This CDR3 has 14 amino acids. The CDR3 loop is CASSLDFRGNEQFF. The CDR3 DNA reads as TGTGCCAGCAGCTTGGACTTCAGGGGGAATGAGCAGTTCTTC.

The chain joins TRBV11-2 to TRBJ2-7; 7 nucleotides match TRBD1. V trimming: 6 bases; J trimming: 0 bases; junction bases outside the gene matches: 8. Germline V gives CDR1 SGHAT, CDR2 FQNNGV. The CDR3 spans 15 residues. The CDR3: CASSHNRGFSYEQYF. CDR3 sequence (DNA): TGTGCCAGCAGTCATAACAGGGGTTTCTCCTACGAGCAGTACTTC.

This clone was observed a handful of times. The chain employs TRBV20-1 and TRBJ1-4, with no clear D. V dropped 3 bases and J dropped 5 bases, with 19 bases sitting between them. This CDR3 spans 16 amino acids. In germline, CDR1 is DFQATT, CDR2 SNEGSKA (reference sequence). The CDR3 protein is CSASGSPLGRNEKLFF. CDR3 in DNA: TGCAGTGCTAGTGGGAGCCCCTTGGGGAGGAATGAAAAACTGTTTTTT.

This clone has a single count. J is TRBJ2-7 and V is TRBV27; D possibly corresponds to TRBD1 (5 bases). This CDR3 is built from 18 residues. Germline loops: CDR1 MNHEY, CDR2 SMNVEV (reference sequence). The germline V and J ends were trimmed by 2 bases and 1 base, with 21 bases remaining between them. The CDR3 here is CASSLIRHQAGPSYEQYF. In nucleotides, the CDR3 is TGTGCCAGCAGTTTAATCCGTCATCAGGCAGGGCCATCCTACGAGCAGTACTTC.

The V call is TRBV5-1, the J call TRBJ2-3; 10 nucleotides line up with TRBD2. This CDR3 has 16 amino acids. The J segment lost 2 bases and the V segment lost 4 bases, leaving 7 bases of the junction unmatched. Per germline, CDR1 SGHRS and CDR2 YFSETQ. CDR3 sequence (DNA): TGCGCCAGCAGCCGCGGGACTAGCGATCCCACAGATACGCAGTATTTT. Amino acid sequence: CASSRGTSDPTDTQYF.

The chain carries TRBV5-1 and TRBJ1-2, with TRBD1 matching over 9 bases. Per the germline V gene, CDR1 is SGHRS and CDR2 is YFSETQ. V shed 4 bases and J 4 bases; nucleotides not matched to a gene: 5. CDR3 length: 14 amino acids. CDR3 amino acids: CASSALTGGYGYTF. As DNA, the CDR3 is TGCGCCAGCAGCGCGTTGACAGGGGGCTATGGCTACACCTTC.

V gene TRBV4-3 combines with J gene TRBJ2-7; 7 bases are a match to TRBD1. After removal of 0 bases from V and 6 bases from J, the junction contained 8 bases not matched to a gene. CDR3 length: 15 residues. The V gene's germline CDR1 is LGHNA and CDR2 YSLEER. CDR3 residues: CASSQDVSRGTEQYF. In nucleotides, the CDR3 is TGCGCCAGCAGCCAAGATGTGTCCAGGGGGACCGAGCAGTACTTC.

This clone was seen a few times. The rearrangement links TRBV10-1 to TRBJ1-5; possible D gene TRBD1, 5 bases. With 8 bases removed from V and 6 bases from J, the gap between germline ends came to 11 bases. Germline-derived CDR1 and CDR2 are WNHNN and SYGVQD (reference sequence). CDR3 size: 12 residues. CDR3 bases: TGCGCCAGCGGGACGGGGGTTCAGCCCCAGCATTTT. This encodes CASGTGVQPQHF.

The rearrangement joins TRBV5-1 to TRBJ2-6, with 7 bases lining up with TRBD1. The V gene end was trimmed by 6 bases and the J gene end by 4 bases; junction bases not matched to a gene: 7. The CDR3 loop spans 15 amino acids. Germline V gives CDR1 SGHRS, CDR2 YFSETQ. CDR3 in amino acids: CASTPTGTGANVLTF. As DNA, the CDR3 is TGCGCCAGCACCCCGACAGGGACCGGGGCCAACGTCCTGACTTTC.

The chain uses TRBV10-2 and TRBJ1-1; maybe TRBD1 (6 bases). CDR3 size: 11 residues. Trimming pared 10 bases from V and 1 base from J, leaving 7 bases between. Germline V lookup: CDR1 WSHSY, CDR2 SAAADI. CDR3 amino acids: CATTGNTEAFF. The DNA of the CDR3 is TGCGCCACGACAGGGAACACTGAAGCTTTCTTT.